The next 25 T cell receptor beta chains were all read from a single sample in a study of blood T cell repertoires in COVID-19 (dated by TCRdb to the early 2020s). The library relied on the immunoSEQ multiplex PCR assay. Entries here come from immuneACCESS through TCRdb and include only in-frame sequences with V and J called. Some clones fail to appear in such tables; in the studies checked, an unresolved V gene covers under half of the shortfall, and the cause of the remainder is unknown. The sample has tens of thousands of clones on record, approximately 83% of them singletons. Roughly two fifths of the sample goes to the ten largest clones. The sequenced material came from peripheral blood. The receptors shown here come from an elderly man with acute or convalescent COVID-19.

The chain is built from TRBV5-8 and TRBJ1-2; unclear D gene. CDR1 and CDR2 (germline): SGHTS, YDEGEE. The CDR3 totals 14 residues. V was pared by 0 bases and J by 4 bases, with 10 bases between. CDR3 region: CASSLGRVSYGYTF. As DNA, the CDR3 is TGTGCCAGCAGCTTGGGGCGGGTATCCTATGGCTACACCTTC.

The V gene is TRBV21-1, the J gene TRBJ2-5; TRBD2 was called by the table and not checked on the DNA. TRBV21-1 is assigned pseudogene status. This CDR3 spans 17 amino acids. The CDR3, as DNA: TGTGCCAGCAGCAAATGGAGCGCGGGCAACGTAAAAGAGACCCAGTACTTC. Its protein product is CASSKWSAGNVKETQYF.

The chain joins TRBV28 to TRBJ2-7; perhaps TRBD1 as D (5 bases). Germline-derived CDR1 and CDR2 are MDHEN and SYDVKM. This CDR3 region has 15 residues. The V end lost 2 bases, the J end lost 0 bases, and 11 bases lay between the germline ends. In DNA form, the CDR3 reads TGTGCCAGCAGTTTACACCGGACACTCTCCTACGAGCAGTACTTC. Its translation: CASSLHRTLSYEQYF.

The chain uses TRBV2 and TRBJ2-3; 10 bases map to TRBD2. Germline CDR1 reads SNHLY; CDR2 reads FYNNEI. There are 21 residues in the CDR3. J gave up 0 bases and V 2 bases, and 17 bases lay outside the gene matches. The CDR3 nucleotides are TGTGCCAGCAGTGAACGGCCTTTAGCTAGCGGGAGCCTCACTAGCACAGATACGCAGTATTTT. It translates to CASSERPLASGSLTSTDTQYF.

V gene TRBV7-6 combines with J gene TRBJ2-5, with D possibly being TRBD2 (7 bases). This CDR3 region has 17 residues. The germline V gene encodes CDR1 SGHVS and CDR2 FNYEAQ. The germline V and J ends were trimmed by 1 base and 4 bases, with 19 bases remaining between them. The CDR3 sequence is CASSLVGAGAPGETQYF. DNA for the CDR3: TGTGCCAGCAGCTTAGTTGGGGCGGGGGCCCCGGGAGAGACCCAGTACTTC.

Concerning this clone itself: Other DNA variants within this sample encode the same CDR3. The V and J genes are TRBV28 and TRBJ1-2, with D possibly matching TRBD1 (5 bases). The CDR3 sequence is 13 residues long. Germline values: CDR1 MDHEN, CDR2 SYDVKM. V lost 6 bases to trimming and J lost 4 bases, with 12 bases between them. The CDR3 protein is CASRPSGGYGYTF. The CDR3 region has the DNA TGTGCCAGCAGGCCCTCCGGGGGCTATGGCTACACCTTC.

The rearrangement links TRBV4-3 to TRBJ1-4, with 9 nucleotides matching TRBD1. From germline, CDR1 is LGHNA and CDR2 YSLEER. J lost 2 bases, V lost 0 bases, and 10 bases had no gene match. The CDR3 length is 19 residues. The CDR3 bases are TGCGCCAGCAGCCAAGAACGGGACAGGGTTTTTTCGACTAATGAAAAACTGTTTTTT. This gives the protein CASSQERDRVFSTNEKLFF.

The CDR3 DNA sequence: TGTGCCAGCAGTTCACAGGGGGCGAGTCAGCCCCAGCATTTT. As protein: CASSSQGASQPQHF. The genes are TRBV27 and TRBJ1-5; 9 bases align to TRBD1. Germline V gene lookup returns CDR1 MNHEY and CDR2 SMNVEV (reference sequence). Unmatched junction bases numbered 4, after V lost 4 bases and J lost 6 bases. The CDR3 is 14 residues long.

The chain links TRBV6-2 or TRBV6-3 to TRBJ2-5; 7 bases are shared with TRBD1. CDR1 is MNHEY, CDR2 SVGEGT, per germline. Losses at the gene ends were 2 bases for V and 4 bases for J; bases not matched to a gene: 4. The CDR3 runs 14 residues. CDR3 DNA sequence: TGTGCCAGCAGTTACACAGGGGTGAGAGAGACCCAGTACTTC. It codes for CASSYTGVRETQYF.

This clone was found once. The CDR3, as DNA: TGTGCCATCCCTGCTACAGGGGGGGACTCTGGGGCCAACGTCCTGACTTTC. It translates to CAIPATGGDSGANVLTF. The chain has TRBV5-4 and TRBJ2-6; a weak D match, TRBD1 (8 bases). The V gene's germline CDR1 is SGHNT and CDR2 YYREEE (reference sequence). V was shortened by 9 bases and J by 0 bases, with 19 bases between the two germline ends. CDR3 length: 17 residues. The whole variable domain, filled in from reference TRBV5-4 and TRBJ2-6, reads ETGVTQSPTHLIKTRGQQVTLRCSSQSGHNTVSWYQQALGQGPQFIFQYYREEENGRGNFPPRFSGLQFPNYSSELNVNALELDDSALYLCAIPATGGDSGANVLTFGAGSRLTVL.

This chain connects TRBV20-1 to TRBJ2-7, with 9 positions matching TRBD1. Germline V CDR1 and CDR2: DFQATT, SNEGSKA (reference sequence). The trim removed 3 bases at V and 9 bases at J, leaving 9 bases unmatched. The CDR3 sequence is 13 residues long. In nucleotides, the CDR3 is TGCAGTGCTAGTGTAACAGGGGGCGCTGGGCAGTACTTC. This sequence encodes CSASVTGGAGQYF.

In this sample, this clone turned up once. The chain has TRBV5-1 and TRBJ1-2; TRBD1 might be the D (5 bases). This CDR3 is built from 14 residues. Trimming took 4 bases from V and 4 from J, leaving 14 bases between them. The germline V gene has CDR1 SGHRS and CDR2 YFSETQ. In DNA form, the CDR3 reads TGCGCCAGCAGCCCAACGACAGATTTCTATGGCTACACCTTC. It codes for CASSPTTDFYGYTF.

The chain couples TRBV12-3 or TRBV12-4 to TRBJ2-2; D possibly corresponds to TRBD1 (6 bases). The CDR3 has 13 residues. With 5 bases removed from V and 6 bases from J, the gap between germline ends came to 10 bases. The CDR3 reads CASSQRQAGELFF. CDR3 coding DNA: TGTGCCAGCAGTCAACGACAGGCCGGGGAGCTGTTTTTT.

This clone appeared a single time. The chain employs TRBV6-5 and TRBJ2-1, with 8 positions matching TRBD2. This CDR3 is built from 15 residues. Germline V gives CDR1 MNHEY, CDR2 SVGAGI. V lost 7 bases and J lost 5; bases outside the gene matches: 10. The CDR3 sequence: CASTPGGALHNEQFF. The CDR3, as DNA: TGTGCCAGCACCCCCGGGGGGGCTCTACACAATGAGCAGTTCTTC.

This rearrangement joins TRBV7-3 to TRBJ1-4, with TRBD1 identical over 9 bases. The V gene's germline CDR1 is SGHTA and CDR2 FQGTGA. J lost 6 bases, V lost 5 bases, and 7 bases had no gene match. The length of the CDR3 is 15 residues. The CDR3 reads CASSLTGGPDEKLFF. The CDR3 nucleotides are TGTGCCAGCAGCCTCACAGGGGGCCCCGATGAAAAACTGTTTTTT.

The chain combines TRBV5-1 with TRBJ1-2, with a possible D match to TRBD1 (6 bases). The CDR3 loop spans 12 amino acids. Per the germline V gene, CDR1 is SGHRS and CDR2 is YFSETQ. The germline V and J ends were trimmed by 0 bases and 8 bases, with 8 bases remaining between them. The CDR3 here is CASSLAGEGYTF. The CDR3, as DNA: TGCGCCAGCAGCTTGGCAGGGGAGGGCTACACCTTC.

The genes are TRBV19 and TRBJ2-7, with D unclear. The CDR3 runs 14 residues. Germline lookup yields CDR1 LNHDA and CDR2 SQIVND (reference sequence). Deletions cut 4 bases from V and 0 bases from J, with 10 bases between. The CDR3 here is CASSNERVSYEQYF. In DNA, the CDR3 is TGTGCCAGTAGTAACGAGCGCGTCTCCTACGAGCAGTACTTC.

The chain carries TRBV28 and TRBJ1-3; perhaps TRBD1 as D (5 bases). This CDR3 spans 13 amino acids. Germline V lookup: CDR1 MDHEN, CDR2 SYDVKM. V gave up 6 bases and J gave up 1 base, with 7 bases separating them. CDR3 amino acids: CASRGQSGNTIYF. CDR3 nucleotides: TGTGCCAGCAGAGGACAATCTGGAAACACCATATATTTT.

The CDR3 sequence: CASSVTSSGANVLTF. CDR3 sequence (DNA): TGTGCCAGTAGTGTAACTAGCTCCGGGGCCAACGTCCTGACTTTC. J is TRBJ2-6 and V is TRBV19; maybe TRBD2 (6 bases). Germline CDR1 reads LNHDA; CDR2 reads SQIVND (reference sequence). V was cut by 5 bases and J by 4 bases, with 12 bases left in between. This CDR3 region has 15 residues.

This chain joins TRBV6-4 and TRBJ1-2, with TRBD1 identical over 7 bases. With V trimmed by 0 bases and J by 3 bases, 4 bases remained unmatched. CDR3 size: 15 residues. Germline V lookup: CDR1 MRHNA, CDR2 SNTAGT. CDR3 sequence: CASSDSKGQHYGYTF. CDR3 in DNA: TGTGCCAGCAGTGACTCGAAGGGACAGCACTATGGCTACACCTTC.

Ten or more counts support this clone. The chain has TRBV5-1 and TRBJ2-7; 12 nucleotides align to TRBD2. This CDR3 is 19 amino acids long. Germline V gene data show CDR1 as SGHRS and CDR2 as YFSETQ. Germline trimming cut 1 base from V and 5 bases from J; bases unmatched to any gene: 16. CDR3 region: CASSLLPRASGRAVDEQYF. The CDR3 nucleotides are TGCGCCAGCAGCTTGCTCCCTCGAGCTAGCGGGAGGGCAGTGGACGAGCAGTACTTC.

The chain joins TRBV10-3 to TRBJ1-2; D perhaps matches TRBD1 (6 bases). CDR1 is ENHRY, CDR2 SYGVKD, per germline. V lost 2 bases to trimming and J lost 4 bases, with 11 bases between them. CDR3 length: 14 residues. CDR3 protein: CAISEGQRSYGYTF. CDR3 nucleotide sequence: TGTGCCATCAGTGAGGGACAGAGAAGCTATGGCTACACCTTC.

A single count supports this clone. The chain employs TRBV15 and TRBJ2-7, with TRBD1 matching over 7 bases. Germline V gene sequence: CDR1 LNHNV, CDR2 YYDKDF (reference sequence). The J segment lost 6 bases and the V segment lost 0 bases, leaving 11 bases of the junction unmatched. The CDR3 runs 16 residues. This CDR3 is CATSRDLRDRRSEQYF. The CDR3 nucleotides read TGTGCCACCAGCAGAGACCTCCGGGACAGAAGGTCCGAGCAGTACTTC.

This rearrangement joins TRBV2 to TRBJ2-1; D is possibly TRBD2 (7 bases). Per germline, CDR1 SNHLY and CDR2 FYNNEI. Trimming stripped 5 bases from V and 5 bases from J, with 16 bases between. This CDR3 spans 15 amino acids. The CDR3 protein is CASSWGRELNNEQFF. In nucleotides, the CDR3 is TGTGCCAGCAGTTGGGGGCGGGAGTTAAACAATGAGCAGTTCTTC.

This clone was seen only a few times. The genes are TRBV5-1 and TRBJ2-2; possibly TRBD1 for D (5 bases). Germline CDR1 and CDR2: SGHRS and YFSETQ. The V end lost 0 bases, the J end lost 7 bases, and 7 bases lay between the germline ends. The CDR3 spans 13 residues. In DNA, the CDR3 is TGCGCCAGCAGCTTGGCAGGGTACGGGGAGCTGTTTTTT. As protein: CASSLAGYGELFF.